This T cell receptor (beta chain) is drawn from a study of human T cells and chemical hapten exposure. For the study at large: DPC at 2% was the sensitizing agent, placed on 2 cm by 2 cm of upper inner arm skin. Study-level findings and limits: Expanded TCRs showed more large CDR3 clusters than pre-sensitization or healthy control sets.

Time point here: patch test 3, about 24 weeks after DPC sensitization. Treatment: therapeutic diphenylcyclopropenone sensitization with weekly scalp DPC. Blood was drawn before each patch test was applied. This clonotype showed up many times. Its antigen is as yet unknown. Trimming cost V 3 bases and J 6 bases, with 10 bases left between them. Germline assignment: CDR1 LGHNA and CDR2 YSLEER. The CDR3 loop spans 13 amino acids. The study's library attached unique molecular identifiers to single cDNA molecules. TCRdb reprocessed the RACE reads via MiXCR and lists one record per CDR3 protein. The table lists about 190,000 distinct CDR3 sequences, around 25% of them singletons.

This material consisted of whole blood, taken in connection with sensitization to the hapten diphenylcyclopropenone (DPC). The chain links TRBV4-3 to TRBJ2-3; no definite D call. The TCR originated in a woman in her 40s with alopecia areata. Some clones in this sample may be carry-over from other donors' samples. CDR3 protein: CASSQELADTQYF. CDR3 nucleotides: TGCGCCAGCAGCCAGGAATTGGCGGATACGCAGTATTTT.